Presented here are 26 T cell receptor beta chains from one specimen sequenced in a study of T cell clusters in autoimmune cytopenias. TRB amplification used approximately 250 ng of peripheral blood genomic DNA. TRB rearrangements were amplified by touch-down multiplex PCR with mixed TRB-A/B primers. From its re-call of the multiplex PCR reads, TCRdb lists each CDR3 protein once, without DNA. The sample includes some 5,000 distinct CDR3 sequences. The sample also formed part of further work on T cell repertoires in aging, cancer and after chemotherapy.

The sample taken for sequencing was peripheral blood. These receptors originate from a human donor in good health.

The rearrangement uses TRBV12-3 or TRBV12-4 and TRBJ1-3. The CDR3 is 14 amino acids. CDR3 amino acids: CASSPGGAGNTIYF.

V gene TRBV12-3 or TRBV12-4 combines with J gene TRBJ2-3; TCRdb outputs TRBD2, but without DNA this stays unchecked. This CDR3 has 11 residues. CDR3 sequence reads: CASTKGPAQYF.

This clonotype is identified as medium-sized from frequency. The CDR3 loop is CASSSPTGGGSGELFF. The chain is built from TRBV5-5 and TRBJ2-2; the TRBD1 assignment by TCRdb is unverifiable without DNA. The CDR3 is 16 residues long. Germline V lookup: CDR1 SGHKS, CDR2 YYEKEE (reference sequence).

Considering frequency, this clonotype is medium-sized. The rearrangement links TRBV15 to TRBJ2-1. This CDR3 has 12 amino acids. Germline CDR1 and CDR2: LNHNV and YYDKDF (reference sequence). The CDR3: CATSSIYNEQFF.

This clonotype is identified as medium-sized from frequency. This rearrangement joins TRBV18 to TRBJ2-3; TCRdb selects TRBD2, and the lack of DNA leaves this call unchecked. Germline CDR1 and CDR2: KGHSH and LQKENI. This CDR3 region has 15 residues. CDR3 in amino acids: CASSQTSGGTDTQYF.

The chain joins TRBV11-1 to TRBJ1-6. Germline V gene data show CDR1 as SGHAT and CDR2 as FQDESV (reference sequence). The CDR3 is made up of 12 amino acids. CDR3 in amino acids: CASSSNRDKQHF.

This clonotype counts as medium-sized (0.01 to 0.1%) by frequency. The chain uses TRBV6-1 and TRBJ1-5; checking the TCRdb D call of TRBD1 is not possible without DNA. Germline assignment: CDR1 MNHNS and CDR2 SASEGT. This CDR3 is 17 amino acids long. CDR3 region: CASSRRTDSFSNQPQHF.

V gene TRBV7-9 combines with J gene TRBJ1-1. CDR3 size: 15 residues. From germline, CDR1 is SEHNR and CDR2 FQNEAQ (reference sequence). The CDR3: CASSLSPQPNTEAFF.

This clonotype is classed as medium-sized by frequency. The chain is built from TRBV6-4 and TRBJ2-6; no DNA is available, so the TRBD2 call from TCRdb remains unchecked. The germline V gene encodes CDR1 MRHNA and CDR2 SNTAGT. The CDR3 is 16 amino acids. CDR3 protein: CASSDGGGSGANVLTF.

The chain carries TRBV4-2 and TRBJ2-1; the TCRdb call, TRBD1, lacks DNA for checking. CDR3 length: 14 amino acids. Germline V lookup: CDR1 LGHNA, CDR2 YNFKEQ. CDR3: CASSHTQGIHEQFF.

By frequency, this clonotype registers medium-sized. The rearrangement links TRBV19 to TRBJ1-4. The CDR3 contains 15 residues. The germline gives CDR1 LNHDA, CDR2 SQIVND (reference sequence). This chain's CDR3 is CASSMGRGTNEKLFF.

The rearrangement joins TRBV18 to TRBJ1-5. The CDR3 covers 13 residues. Germline values: CDR1 KGHSH, CDR2 LQKENI. CDR3: CASSSYRDQPQHF.

By frequency, this clonotype is medium-sized. V gene TRBV19 combines with J gene TRBJ1-2. CDR1 LNHDA and CDR2 SQIVND come from the germline V gene (reference sequence). The CDR3 is made up of 17 amino acids. The chain's CDR3 is CASSRISFTGMADGYTF.

By frequency, this clonotype registers medium-sized. The chain combines TRBV6-5 with TRBJ1-2; TCRdb's assignment of TRBD1 cannot be checked, as there is no DNA. Germline CDR1 is MNHEY and CDR2 is SVGAGI. The CDR3 is 16 amino acids. CDR3 in amino acids: CASSGTWTVLNYGYTF.

The genes are TRBV18 and TRBJ2-2; with no DNA, the TCRdb D assignment of TRBD1 cannot be verified. Germline CDR1 and CDR2: KGHSH and LQKENI. The CDR3 is 18 amino acids. The CDR3 loop reads CASSVSAGTGRRSGELFF.

V usage is TRBV6-1 and J usage is TRBJ2-1; TCRdb proposes TRBD2, but this gene call is untestable without DNA. Looked up from germline, CDR1 is MNHNS and CDR2 is SASEGT. This CDR3 is built from 16 residues. The CDR3 sequence is CASSVPGLAGSNEQFF.

Measured by frequency, this clonotype is medium-sized. The chain uses TRBV6-5 and TRBJ1-2. Germline-derived CDR1 and CDR2 are MNHEY and SVGAGI. The CDR3 has 13 amino acids. The CDR3 is CASTDGFRYGYTF.

Judged by frequency, this clonotype is medium-sized. The chain has TRBV27 and TRBJ1-1; the TRBD1 assignment by TCRdb is unverifiable without DNA. Germline values: CDR1 MNHEY, CDR2 SMNVEV (reference sequence). This CDR3 region has 16 residues. The CDR3 loop reads CASSPLPGGGNTEAFF.

This clonotype shows up as medium-sized by frequency. V usage is TRBV7-2 and J usage is TRBJ2-3. CDR1 is SGHTA, CDR2 FQGNSA, per germline. This CDR3 is 16 amino acids long. The chain's CDR3 is CASSFGTSGGTDTQYF.

This clonotype is classed as medium-sized (0.01 to 0.1%) by frequency. The rearrangement joins TRBV5-4 to TRBJ1-3; TCRdb lists TRBD1, though no DNA is available to test this call. This CDR3 is built from 13 residues. The germline V gene has CDR1 SGHNT and CDR2 YYREEE (reference sequence). The CDR3 loop is CASSDEGADTIYF.

CDR3 residues: CASSPGRGNEQYF. The chain recombines TRBV12-3 or TRBV12-4 with TRBJ2-7; with no DNA, the TCRdb D assignment of TRBD1 cannot be verified. The CDR3 has 13 residues.

This clonotype is identified as medium-sized from frequency. The rearrangement links TRBV15 to TRBJ1-3; TCRdb indicates TRBD1, and absent DNA this call remains unverified. Germline CDR1 and CDR2: LNHNV and YYDKDF (reference sequence). The CDR3 sequence is 15 residues long. The CDR3 reads CATSRKQDFGNTIYF.

This clonotype shows up as medium-sized by frequency. The rearrangement joins TRBV6-1 to TRBJ1-5; TCRdb proposes TRBD1, but this gene call is untestable without DNA. CDR1 and CDR2 from the germline V gene are MNHNS and SASEGT. This CDR3 has 14 amino acids. The CDR3 reads CASSGQGANQPQHF.

The chain's CDR3 is CASSFCYRGPRNTEAFF. This chain links TRBV27 with TRBJ1-1; TCRdb reports TRBD1, a call that lacks DNA to check it against. Germline V gene sequence: CDR1 MNHEY, CDR2 SMNVEV (reference sequence). This CDR3 spans 17 amino acids.

By frequency, this clonotype registers medium-sized (0.01 to 0.1%). J is TRBJ1-2 and V is TRBV19; TCRdb indicates TRBD1, and absent DNA this call remains unverified. This CDR3 contains 13 residues. Germline V lookup: CDR1 LNHDA, CDR2 SQIVND (reference sequence). CDR3 sequence: CASTRQGYYGYTF.

The chain links TRBV7-6 to TRBJ2-7; without DNA, the TCRdb call of TRBD1 cannot be checked. There are 16 residues in the CDR3. Germline loops: CDR1 SGHVS, CDR2 FNYEAQ. This CDR3 reads CASSLLEPRQGYEQYF. Based on the CDR3 plus reference TRBV7-6 and TRBJ2-7, the full variable domain is GAGVSQSPRYKVTKRGQDVALRCDPISGHVSLYWYRQALGQGPEFLTYFNYEAQQDKSGLPNDRFSAERPEGSISTLTIQRTEQRDSAMYRCASSLLEPRQGYEQYFGPGTRLTVT.